One and the same sample provided the 15 T cell receptor beta chains below, sequenced in a study of T cells expressing NK-cell markers. Using the 5' RACE reads, TCRdb records one entry per CDR3 protein without DNA. This table lists about half a million distinct CDR3 sequences. Input material: blood T cells: a sorted CD56 or NKG2C T cell subset, CD4+ or CD8+ T cells, or bulk PBMC T cells (not recorded which). The receptors stem from a woman aged 50 to 60 in good health.

CDR3 residues: CASSPGTGVSGHYGYTF. The rearrangement joins TRBV12-3 or TRBV12-4 to TRBJ1-2; TCRdb picks TRBD1, but there is no DNA to check that call. This CDR3 contains 17 residues.

The chain links TRBV19 to TRBJ2-5; no DNA is available, so the TRBD1 call from TCRdb remains unchecked. Germline CDR1 and CDR2: LNHDA and SQIVND (reference sequence). The CDR3 totals 13 residues. CDR3 in amino acids: CASSPAHGETQYF.

CDR3: CSASQGTGVNQPQHF. The chain uses TRBV20-1 and TRBJ1-5; the TCRdb call, TRBD1, lacks DNA for checking. The CDR3 is 15 amino acids. Germline V CDR1 and CDR2: DFQATT, SNEGSKA (reference sequence).

V gene TRBV20-1 combines with J gene TRBJ2-3; lacking DNA, the TRBD1 call made by TCRdb goes unchecked. The CDR3 contains 16 residues. Germline loops: CDR1 DFQATT, CDR2 SNEGSKA (reference sequence). CDR3: CSANLPRDSATDTQYF.

J is TRBJ1-2 and V is TRBV19; TCRdb designates TRBD1, a call that cannot be tested without DNA. The CDR3 is made up of 18 amino acids. Per the germline V gene, CDR1 is LNHDA and CDR2 is SQIVND (reference sequence). The CDR3 sequence: CASTQWLGTGIAGYGYTF.

The gene calls are TRBV2 and TRBJ2-7; TCRdb picks TRBD2, but there is no DNA to check that call. This CDR3 spans 16 amino acids. Germline V gene lookup returns CDR1 SNHLY and CDR2 FYNNEI. The CDR3 loop reads CASSHPRGLPSYEQYF.

The chain is built from TRBV11-3 and TRBJ2-1; TCRdb returns TRBD2, unconfirmable since there is no DNA. Germline assignment: CDR1 SGHNT and CDR2 YENEEA. This CDR3 is built from 15 residues. CDR3 residues: CASSPSGTRNNEQFF. The full variable domain, with the rest looked up from reference TRBV11-3 and TRBJ2-1, is EAGVVQSPRYKIIEKKQPVAFWCNPISGHNTLYWYLQNLGQGPELLIRYENEEAVDDSQLPKDRFSAERLKGVDSTLKIQPAELGDSAVYLCASSPSGTRNNEQFFGPGTRLTVL.

This chain uses TRBV4-1 with TRBJ1-1. CDR1 and CDR2 from the germline V gene are MGHRA and YSYEKL. There are 16 residues in the CDR3. This CDR3 is CASSQESRVLNTEAFF.

The chain links TRBV7-2 to TRBJ2-1; TCRdb's D call, TRBD2, is unchecked because there is no DNA. This CDR3 region has 16 residues. From germline, CDR1 is SGHTA and CDR2 FQGNSA. The CDR3 sequence is CASSSGLAVSYNEQFF.

V gene TRBV20-1 combines with J gene TRBJ2-1; lacking DNA, the TRBD2 call made by TCRdb goes unchecked. Germline V gene lookup returns CDR1 DFQATT and CDR2 SNEGSKA (reference sequence). This CDR3 region has 13 residues. CDR3 sequence reads: CSARVRAGNEQFF.

This chain connects TRBV3-1 to TRBJ2-7. The germline V gene encodes CDR1 LGHDT and CDR2 YNNKEL (reference sequence). CDR3 size: 14 residues. The CDR3 sequence: CASSPLGGTYEQYF.

The rearrangement uses TRBV20-1 and TRBJ1-1; TCRdb's D call of TRBD1 is untestable without DNA. The CDR3 runs to 14 residues. The germline V gene encodes CDR1 DFQATT and CDR2 SNEGSKA (reference sequence). The CDR3 spells CSAWDRMGYTEAFF.

The chain is built from TRBV24-1 and TRBJ2-1; no DNA is available, so the TRBD1 call from TCRdb remains unchecked. Germline V CDR1 and CDR2: KGHDR, SFDVKD. This CDR3 is built from 14 residues. CDR3 protein: CATAGTSFDNEQFF.

The V call is TRBV27, the J call TRBJ1-6; TCRdb's D call, TRBD1, is unchecked because there is no DNA. The CDR3 runs to 14 residues. The V gene's germline CDR1 is MNHEY and CDR2 SMNVEV (reference sequence). This CDR3 reads CASSLLGDRSPLHF.

J is TRBJ1-2 and V is TRBV7-9; TCRdb picks TRBD1, but there is no DNA to check that call. In germline, CDR1 is SEHNR, CDR2 FQNEAQ (reference sequence). The CDR3 is made up of 13 amino acids. CDR3 amino acids: CASSLTGLDGYTF.